These 4 T cell receptor beta chains originate from one sample sequenced in a study of CD8 T cells in ankylosing spondylitis. These receptors' targets are unknown. TCRdb ran MiXCR on the 5' RACE reads and lists one entry per CDR3 protein. The sample holds around 480,000 distinct CDR3 sequences, roughly 15% seen once. Study-wide findings and caveats: It appeared that ankylosing spondylitis blood was characterized by a TCR beta motif of several highly homologous variants.

Sequencing used blood, either unsorted or a sorted T cell fraction (not recorded which). These TCRs come from a male donor with ankylosing spondylitis.

The chain carries TRBV7-3 and TRBJ1-5; tentatively, D is TRBD1 (5 bases). CDR3 length equals 13 residues. Between the trimmed V and J ends, which lost 3 bases and 7 bases, there was a span of 10 bases. Germline V CDR1 and CDR2: SGHTA, FQGTGA. This CDR3 is CASSLGQGQPQHF. The CDR3 DNA follows: TGTGCCAGCAGCTTGGGCCAGGGACAGCCCCAGCATTTT.

V usage is TRBV4-1 and J usage is TRBJ2-1; 11 bases match TRBD2. The CDR3 runs to 17 residues. Trimming at V came to 3 bases and at J to 7 bases, leaving 11 bases not matched to a gene. The germline V gene encodes CDR1 MGHRA and CDR2 YSYEKL. CDR3: CASSHPPGTSGWNEQFF. The CDR3 DNA reads TGCGCCAGCAGCCACCCCCCCGGGACTAGCGGCTGGAATGAGCAGTTCTTC.

This clonotype was counted only a few times. DNA for the CDR3: TGTGCCAGCAGTTTTCTCTCTAGCGGGAGGCGCACACACACAGATACGCAGTATTTT. Translating it yields CASSFLSSGRRTHTDTQYF. V is TRBV27 and J is TRBJ2-3; 11 positions agree with TRBD2. V lost 3 bases, J lost 2 bases, and 13 bases stayed unmatched. The CDR3 spans 19 residues. Germline CDR1 MNHEY, CDR2 SMNVEV (reference sequence).

This clonotype appeared many times. The genes are TRBV30 and TRBJ2-7; D is ambiguous. The CDR3 is 16 amino acids. V lost 0 bases, J lost 1 base, and 16 bases lay in between. Germline-derived CDR1 and CDR2 are GTSNPN and SVGIG (reference sequence). The CDR3 sequence is CAWSVSGIGVSYEQYF. In nucleotides, the CDR3 is TGTGCCTGGAGTGTATCGGGCATTGGGGTTTCCTACGAGCAGTACTTC.